The rows below give T cell receptor beta chains drawn from one sample of a study of identical twins. MiXCR, applied by TCRdb to the 5' RACE reads, yields one record per CDR3 protein. The table shows 1.5 million to 2 million distinct CDR3 sequences, with 25% to 35% occurring only once. The material sequenced was cord blood. Receptors were obtained from a newborn girl in good health. CDR3s include the opening cysteine and the closing phenylalanine or tryptophan. A D gene is named only where the DNA matches it firmly. For some rows the clone size is stated as once, few or many, or as a class when expanded; others skip it.

CASGAPSLGDIQYF,TGTGCCAGCGGCGCACCCTCCCTGGGGGACATTCAGTACTTC,14,TRBJ2-4,NA,NA,TRBV6-1
CATSRHPGTEDIQYF,TGTGCCACCAGCAGACATCCCGGGACCGAGGACATTCAGTACTTC,15,TRBJ2-4,NA,NA,TRBV15
CASSYGKGGDTQYF,TGTGCCAGCAGTTATGGAAAGGGGGGAGATACGCAGTATTTT,14,TRBJ2-3,few,NA,TRBV6-5
CASSQTGRYSPPHF,TGTGCCAGCAGTCAGACAGGGCGATATTCACCCCCCCACTTT,14,TRBJ1-6,once,TRBD1,TRBV12-3/TRBV12-4
CASSLIVNEQFF,TGTGCCAGCAGTTTAATCGTCAATGAGCAGTTCTTC,12,TRBJ2-1,few,NA,TRBV12-3/TRBV12-4
CSARVNGRSYEQYF,TGCAGTGCTAGAGTGAACGGCCGTTCCTACGAGCAGTACTTC,14,TRBJ2-7,few,NA,TRBV20-1
CASSGGRRYQPQHF,TGTGCCAGCAGTGGGGGCAGGCGGTATCAGCCCCAGCATTTT,14,TRBJ1-5,few,NA,TRBV2
CATSSGGAYNEQFF,TGTGCCACGTCTAGCGGGGGGGCCTACAATGAGCAGTTCTTC,14,TRBJ2-1,few,TRBD2,TRBV7-2
CASSFGGEWNGYTF,TGTGCCAGCAGCTTTGGCGGGGAGTGGAATGGCTACACCTTC,14,TRBJ1-2,few,NA,TRBV7-2
CASSAPGLVDLDEQYF,TGTGCCAGCAGTGCACCGGGACTAGTGGATCTTGATGAGCAGTACTTC,16,TRBJ2-7,NA,TRBD2,TRBV28
CASNPTPYEQYF,TGTGCCAGCAACCCGACCCCCTACGAGCAGTACTTC,12,TRBJ2-7,NA,NA,TRBV6-1
CASSESPGQETQYF,TGCGCCAGCAGTGAGAGCCCTGGCCAAGAGACCCAGTACTTC,14,TRBJ2-5,few,NA,TRBV10-1
CASSLNEGGGTEAFF,TGTGCCAGCAGCCTCAACGAAGGAGGGGGCACTGAAGCTTTCTTT,15,TRBJ1-1,NA,NA,TRBV12-3/TRBV12-4
CAPPGTGSSSYNEQFF,TGTGCCCCGCCGGGGACGGGATCGAGCTCCTACAATGAGCAGTTCTTC,16,TRBJ2-1,NA,NA,TRBV24-1
CASSEVVNTEAFF,TGTGCCAGCAGTGAAGTGGTGAACACTGAAGCTTTCTTT,13,TRBJ1-1,few,NA,TRBV6-1
CAGSFRAAVGNQPQHF,TGCGCCGGCAGCTTCAGGGCCGCTGTGGGCAATCAGCCCCAGCATTTT,16,TRBJ1-5,NA,NA,TRBV5-1
CASSSNKGAQETQYF,TGTGCCAGCAGCTCAAATAAGGGGGCCCAAGAGACCCAGTACTTC,15,TRBJ2-5,NA,TRBD1,TRBV11-1
CASSPGQGAYTIYF,TGTGCCAGCAGTCCCGGACAGGGGGCGTACACCATATATTTT,14,TRBJ1-3,NA,TRBD1,TRBV27
CASSSFLGQETQYF,TGTGCCAGCAGCTCCTTTCTAGGCCAAGAGACCCAGTACTTC,14,TRBJ2-5,NA,NA,TRBV7-9
CARTPSGGVADTQYF,TGCGCCCGCACCCCTAGCGGGGGGGTAGCAGATACGCAGTATTTT,15,TRBJ2-3,NA,TRBD2,TRBV10-2
CASSRTGTPNYGYTF,TGTGCCAGCAGCCGGACAGGGACTCCTAACTATGGCTACACCTTC,15,TRBJ1-2,NA,TRBD1,TRBV27
CASSLFASLSQETQYF,TGTGCCAGCAGCTTGTTTGCCTCACTGAGCCAAGAGACCCAGTACTTC,16,TRBJ2-5,NA,NA,TRBV5-6